The present T cell receptor (beta chain) was sequenced within a study of T cell responses to AZD1222 COVID-19 vaccine. CDR1 and CDR2 (germline): KGHSH, LQKENI. The V and J ends lost 3 bases and 3 bases respectively, with 8 bases between them. The CDR3 is 13 residues long. The study's findings and limits: Unmutated variant regions are reportedly the target of nearly half of TCRs that are spike-specific.

Remarks on this clone: The target antigen is unknown.

Profiled with immunoSEQ multiplex PCR; TCRdb holds only in-frame clones, not every one. The sample shows approximately 130,000 clones, more than 80% of them seen only once. Specimen: peripheral blood, collected on day 0 of AZD1222 vaccination. The chain has TRBV18 and TRBJ1-1; D not resolved. This clonotype originated in an adult in good health. In DNA form, the CDR3 reads TGTGCCAGCTCACCGCAAGGATACACTGAAGCTTTCTTT. Amino acids: CASSPQGYTEAFF.